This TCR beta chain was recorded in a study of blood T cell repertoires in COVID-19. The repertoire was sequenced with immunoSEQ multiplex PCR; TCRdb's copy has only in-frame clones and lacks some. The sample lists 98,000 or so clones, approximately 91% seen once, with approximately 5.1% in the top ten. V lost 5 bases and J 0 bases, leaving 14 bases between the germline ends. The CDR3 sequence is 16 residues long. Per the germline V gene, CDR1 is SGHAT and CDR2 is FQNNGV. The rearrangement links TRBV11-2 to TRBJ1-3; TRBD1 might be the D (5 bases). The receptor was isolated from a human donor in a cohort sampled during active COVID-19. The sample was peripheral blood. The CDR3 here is CASSKAGRTSGNTIYF. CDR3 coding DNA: TGTGCCAGCAGCAAGGCGGGACGAACCTCTGGAAACACCATATATTTT.